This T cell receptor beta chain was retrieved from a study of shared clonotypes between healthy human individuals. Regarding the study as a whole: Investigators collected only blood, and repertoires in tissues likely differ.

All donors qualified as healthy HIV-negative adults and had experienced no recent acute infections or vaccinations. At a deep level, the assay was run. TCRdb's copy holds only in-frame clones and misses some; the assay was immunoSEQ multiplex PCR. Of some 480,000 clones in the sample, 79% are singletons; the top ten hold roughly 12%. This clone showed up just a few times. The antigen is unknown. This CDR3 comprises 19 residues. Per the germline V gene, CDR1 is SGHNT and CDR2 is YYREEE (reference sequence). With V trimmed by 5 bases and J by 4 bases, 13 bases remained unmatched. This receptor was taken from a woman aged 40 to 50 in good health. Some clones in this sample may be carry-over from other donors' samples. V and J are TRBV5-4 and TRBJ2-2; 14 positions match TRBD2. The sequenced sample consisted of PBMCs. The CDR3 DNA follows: TGTGCCAGCAGACCTCAACCGGGACTAGCGGGAGTTGCCACCGGGGAGCTGTTTTTT. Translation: CASRPQPGLAGVATGELFF.